These T cell receptor beta chains were read from a single sample in a study of CD8 T cells in ankylosing spondylitis. Each CDR3 protein is one row after TCRdb ran MiXCR on the 5' RACE reads. This table has under 200,000 distinct CDR3 sequences, approximately 9.9% appearing once. The sequenced sample consisted of blood, either unsorted or a sorted T cell fraction (not recorded which). The receptors were sampled from a female donor with ankylosing spondylitis or in good health (not recorded which). Both conserved end residues are part of each CDR3. The order of the fields is J gene, CDR3 length, V gene, D gene, CDR3 protein. D genes are given only for firm matches.

>TRBJ2-2|15|TRBV7-2|-
CASIPDRNTGELFFF
>TRBJ2-7|11|TRBV12-3/TRBV12-4|-
CASSSNYEQYF
>TRBJ1-2|14|TRBV6-5|-
CASSYSNEERGYTF
>TRBJ2-3|16|TRBV10-2|-
CASKGKGQKSTDTQYF
>TRBJ1-2|15|TRBV7-9|TRBD1
CASSSTGQHNYGYTF
>TRBJ2-3|15|TRBV11-2|-
CASSPTRGSTDTQYF
>TRBJ1-2|12|TRBV7-9|TRBD1
CASSPGTGASTF
>TRBJ2-6|16|TRBV9|TRBD1
CASSRDRMAGANVLTF
>TRBJ2-3|14|TRBV29-1|-
CSVDFGPSTDTQYF
>TRBJ1-6|16|TRBV7-9|TRBD1
CASSSSVGQANSPLHF
>TRBJ1-1|15|TRBV4-1|-
CASTPSGFMNTEAFF
>TRBJ2-7|14|TRBV7-8|-
CASSLKGGGYEQYF
>TRBJ1-6|14|TRBV9|-
CASSVGGQGSPLHF
>TRBJ2-1|13|TRBV3-1|TRBD2
CASSLTSVGEQFF
>TRBJ2-3|15|TRBV7-9|-
CASSSSNYPMHTQYF
>TRBJ2-1|16|TRBV9|-
CASTHVLGEVRGEQFF
>TRBJ2-2|14|TRBV3-1|-
CASSLRTRGGELFF
>TRBJ2-7|12|TRBV10-3|-
CAITDSGYEQYF
>TRBJ2-2|16|TRBV12-3/TRBV12-4|TRBD1
CASQIPGGWGAGELFF
>TRBJ1-1|11|TRBV30|TRBD1
CAWSPGGFAFF
>TRBJ2-5|14|TRBV5-1|-
CASSLGGLSETQYF
>TRBJ2-7|15|TRBV4-1|-
CASSQERGSGYEQYF
>TRBJ2-7|15|TRBV9|-
CASSAASGRSYEQYF
>TRBJ2-1|14|TRBV7-2|-
CASSGSDSDNEQFF
>TRBJ2-5|16|TRBV27|TRBD1
CASQTGTGGFRETQYF
>TRBJ2-1|16|TRBV19|TRBD2
CASKTSTSHGYNEQFF
>TRBJ2-7|15|TRBV9|TRBD2
CASSVAPRGAYEQYF
>TRBJ2-1|15|TRBV28|-
CASHWGESAYNEQFF
>TRBJ2-2|13|TRBV5-6|-
CASSLGRAGELFF
>TRBJ2-7|13|TRBV30|-
CAWNTGPSYEQYF
>TRBJ2-2|14|TRBV20-1|-
CSAGDTLEPGELFF
>TRBJ2-7|14|TRBV7-9|TRBD1
CASSYGTGTYEQYF
>TRBJ2-5|16|TRBV7-2|-
CASSLVPGENQETQYF
>TRBJ2-1|17|TRBV27|TRBD2
CASSFITGLAEYNEQFF
>TRBJ2-1|16|TRBV20-1|TRBD2
CSARDRTSPIDNEQFF
>TRBJ2-7|14|TRBV6-1|-
CASSQGDRPHEQYF
>TRBJ2-1|14|TRBV11-1|-
CARSPWDFCCEQFF